The 7 T cell receptor beta chains in this list originate from one sample, sequenced in a study of shared clonotypes between healthy human individuals. Data came from immunoSEQ multiplex PCR; TCRdb stores just in-frame clones and leaves some out. The top ten hold over 0.12% of the sample, which has roughly 2.5 million clones, approximately 94% seen once. What was sequenced was naive CD4+ T cells sorted from blood. The subset was: CD45RA+ positively selected. The receptor source for this set is a man aged 18 to 35 in good health.

The chain combines TRBV18 with TRBJ2-1, with D possibly being TRBD1 or TRBD2 (5 bases each). Germline V gives CDR1 KGHSH, CDR2 LQKENI. Trimming shortened V by 3 bases and J by 0 bases, and 12 bases separated the two germline ends. The CDR3 totals 16 residues. CDR3 sequence (DNA): TGTGCCAGCTCACCCCGGGACCCAGGCTCCTACAATGAGCAGTTCTTC. Amino acid sequence: CASSPRDPGSYNEQFF.

The V call is TRBV28, the J call TRBJ2-5; 8 bases align to TRBD1. The CDR3 loop spans 14 amino acids. J gave up 1 base and V 6 bases, and 4 bases lay outside the gene matches. CDR1 is MDHEN and CDR2 is SYDVKM in the germline V gene. CDR3 sequence (DNA): TGTGCCAGCAGCTCAGGGGGCTCCCAAGAGACCCAGTACTTC. This encodes CASSSGGSQETQYF.

This clone was found once. This rearrangement joins TRBV6-5 to TRBJ2-5; possible D gene TRBD2, 6 bases. CDR1 and CDR2 from the germline V gene are MNHEY and SVGAGI. V was cut by 8 bases and J by 5 bases, with 12 bases left in between. The length of the CDR3 is 12 residues. The CDR3 sequence: CASRGGIETQYF. CDR3 nucleotides: TGTGCCAGCCGAGGCGGGATTGAGACCCAGTACTTC.

This clone occurred a few times. The rearrangement uses TRBV7-2 and TRBJ1-5; D is unclear. The CDR3 runs to 13 residues. V was shortened by 5 bases and J by 5 bases, with 10 bases between the two germline ends. Per the germline V gene, CDR1 is SGHTA and CDR2 is FQGNSA. The CDR3 DNA is TGTGCCAGCAGCCCGAGCCCAGATCAGCCCCAGCATTTT. Its protein product is CASSPSPDQPQHF.

This clone was counted a single time. The rearrangement uses TRBV7-9 and TRBJ1-1, with D possibly being TRBD1 (6 bases). Trimming took off 4 bases at V and 7 bases at J, with 10 bases between the two ends. Germline V gene data show CDR1 as SEHNR and CDR2 as FQNEAQ (reference sequence). The CDR3 is made up of 12 amino acids. This CDR3 reads CASSSGASEAFF. CDR3 coding DNA: TGTGCCAGCAGCTCAGGGGCCAGTGAAGCTTTCTTT.

The CDR3 sequence: CASSLMADLNTEAFF. CDR3 sequence (DNA): TGTGCCAGCAGCTTAATGGCCGATCTGAACACTGAAGCTTTCTTT. The rearrangement links TRBV7-3 to TRBJ1-1; D not resolved. The length of the CDR3 is 15 residues. CDR1 and CDR2 (germline): SGHTA, FQGTGA. V was pared by 1 base and J by 0 bases, with 9 bases between.

V gene TRBV10-1 combines with J gene TRBJ2-3; D might be TRBD2 (5 bases). The germline V gene encodes CDR1 WNHNN and CDR2 SYGVQD (reference sequence). Trimming left V 6 bases short and J 0 bases short, with 16 bases between. This CDR3 comprises 16 residues. CDR3: CASSSVLDFSTDTQYF. The CDR3 region has the DNA TGCGCCAGCAGCTCAGTATTGGACTTTAGCACAGATACGCAGTATTTT.